What follows is one TCR beta chain and its context. The V gene's germline CDR1 is LNHDA and CDR2 SQIVND (reference sequence). The CDR3 is 14 amino acids. Trimming took 6 bases from V and 9 from J; bases not matched to a gene: 12. It was with 60 Vbeta and 13 Jbeta primers that the PCR ran. Measured with immunoSEQ multiplex PCR; TCRdb has only the in-frame clones, and not every one. Of fewer than 250,000 clones in the sample, roughly three quarters were seen once. These data originate in a study of cytomegalovirus exposure and HLA in healthy donors. The clonotype was recovered from a woman aged 50 to 65 in good health and CMV-seronegative. The V gene is TRBV19, the J gene TRBJ2-7, with 9 nucleotides matching TRBD1. Input material: PBMCs. The CDR3 region is CASSRAGTGLGQYF. CDR3 nucleotide sequence: TGTGCCAGTAGCCGCGCCGGGACAGGGCTCGGGCAGTACTTC.